This TCR beta chain was recovered during a study of T cells in Graves' hyperthyroidism and ophthalmopathy. Researchers took RNA transcripts and amplified the TCR beta CDR3 regions from them. HTBI primers were the set used in a first-round RT-PCR of the TCR CDR3. Using its own MiXCR run on the multiplex PCR reads, TCRdb lists one record per CDR3 protein. The table shows around 390,000 distinct CDR3 sequences, with around 13% occurring only once. This CDR3 contains 14 residues. In germline, CDR1 is MNHEY, CDR2 SVGEGT. For this clonotype: Possible read error: a much larger clone is one base away.

The chain uses TRBV6-2 or TRBV6-3 and TRBJ2-5; no clear D gene. The TCR was taken from a woman aged 25 to 39 with Graves' ophthalmopathy. Sequenced material: blood. The CDR3 nucleotides are TGTGCCAGCAGCCAGGACCCTACCCAAGAGACCCAGCACTTC. Its translation is CASSQDPTQETQHF.